This passage covers 9 T cell receptor beta chains from one sample sequenced in a study of blood T cell repertoires in COVID-19. The repertoire was sequenced with immunoSEQ multiplex PCR; TCRdb's copy has only in-frame clones and lacks some. The sample records approximately 40,000 clones, around nine tenths being singletons. Input material: peripheral blood. These receptors came from a human donor in a cohort sampled during active COVID-19.

In DNA form, the CDR3 reads TGTGCCAGCAGTGAATCTGCGGGAGGGAGCACAGATACGCAGTATTTT. Protein sequence: CASSESAGGSTDTQYF. The gene calls are TRBV6-4 and TRBJ2-3, with TRBD2 identical over 9 bases. The CDR3 has 16 residues. Germline V gives CDR1 MRHNA, CDR2 SNTAGT. V lost 3 bases to trimming and J lost 0 bases; unmatched junction nucleotides: 4.

V is TRBV4-3 and J is TRBJ2-7; 9 bases map to TRBD2. Germline-derived CDR1 and CDR2 are LGHNA and YSLEER. With 0 bases clipped from V and 3 bases from J, the junction kept 6 bases outside the gene matches. The CDR3 totals 16 residues. The CDR3 region has the DNA TGCGCCAGCAGCCAAGATTATGCTAGCGGGAACTACGAGCAGTACTTC. Its protein product is CASSQDYASGNYEQYF.

The chain couples TRBV30 to TRBJ2-7; perhaps TRBD1 as D (6 bases). Germline values: CDR1 GTSNPN, CDR2 SVGIG (reference sequence). Trimming removed 0 bases from V and 7 bases from J, with 13 bases in between. This CDR3 is built from 13 residues. The CDR3 DNA follows: TGTGCCTGGAGTGTGATAGGGGGTTGGGAGCAGTACTTC. This encodes CAWSVIGGWEQYF.

J is TRBJ1-2 and V is TRBV9; TRBD1 matches 9 bases. Trimming took 2 bases from V and 8 from J; bases not matched to a gene: 7. Germline loops: CDR1 SGDLS, CDR2 YYNGEE. This CDR3 region has 14 residues. Here the CDR3 reads CASSVSQGARGYTF. The CDR3 region has the DNA TGTGCCAGCAGCGTTTCACAGGGGGCGCGGGGCTACACCTTC.

The table lists this clone with a count of one. This sequence joins TRBV3-1 (or the pseudogene TRBV3-2) and TRBJ2-4; maybe TRBD2 (5 bases). Germline V gene lookup returns CDR1 LGHDT and CDR2 YNNKEL (reference sequence). The CDR3 extends over 14 amino acids. V lost 4 bases, J lost 9 bases, and 16 bases lay in between. The CDR3 DNA follows: TGTGCCAGCAGCCCCCCGGGCCGAGAGGGCATTCAGTACTTC. The encoded protein is CASSPPGREGIQYF.

V and J are TRBV6-5 and TRBJ1-2, with unresolved D. Germline CDR1 reads MNHEY; CDR2 reads SVGAGI. This CDR3 has 13 residues. V dropped 0 bases and J dropped 5 bases, with 7 bases sitting between them. CDR3 protein: CASSYSMEYGYTF. The CDR3 DNA is TGTGCCAGCAGTTACTCGATGGAGTATGGCTACACCTTC.

V gene TRBV5-6 combines with J gene TRBJ1-6, with D perhaps matching TRBD1 (5 bases). V dropped 0 bases and J dropped 9 bases, with 16 bases sitting between them. This CDR3 spans 16 amino acids. The germline gives CDR1 SGHDT, CDR2 YYEEEE. The CDR3 DNA is TGTGCCAGCAGCTTGGGGGGCCTTGGCTCGGGTTCACCCCTCCACTTT. Translation: CASSLGGLGSGSPLHF.

There are a few counts of this clone. The chain joins TRBV15 to TRBJ2-3; 13 bases are a match to TRBD2. Unmatched junction bases numbered 15, after V lost 2 bases and J lost 4 bases. This CDR3 region has 20 residues. CDR1 is LNHNV, CDR2 YYDKDF, per germline (reference sequence). The CDR3 reads CATSRPTGLAGARGADTQYF. In DNA, the CDR3 is TGTGCCACCAGCAGACCGACAGGACTAGCGGGGGCCCGTGGCGCAGATACGCAGTATTTT.

This chain connects TRBV5-1 to TRBJ2-7; 12 bases align to TRBD2. Germline trimming cut 5 bases from V and 4 bases from J; bases unmatched to any gene: 7. The CDR3 consists of 15 residues. Germline-derived CDR1 and CDR2 are SGHRS and YFSETQ. CDR3 DNA sequence: TGCGCCAGCAGAGAAACTAGCGGGAGGTTTTACGAGCAGTACTTC. Residues: CASRETSGRFYEQYF.